Listed here are 12 T cell receptor beta chains from one sample, sequenced in a study of cytomegalovirus exposure and HLA in healthy donors (dated by TCRdb to 2016 to 2017). Library creation used the immunoSEQ multiplex PCR assay. For the multiplex PCR, a mixture combining 60 forward primers for TCR Vbeta segments and 13 reverse primers for TCR Jbeta segments was used. Drawn from immuneACCESS, this table holds only the in-frame rearrangements with V and J called that TCRdb kept. Clones are partly lost; checked studies trace under half to an unresolved V gene and leave the rest unexplained. The sample table contains around 190,000 clones; only one count was recorded for over 65% of them. The ten largest make up 2.5% to 3.5% of the sample. The sequenced sample was PBMCs. Receptor source: a woman in her 30s in good health and CMV-seronegative.

The chain combines TRBV6-4 with TRBJ2-2; D may be TRBD2 (6 bases). In germline, CDR1 is MRHNA, CDR2 SNTAGT. Deletions cut 3 bases from V and 7 bases from J, with 15 bases between. This CDR3 comprises 15 residues. The CDR3 nucleotides read TGTGCCAGCAGTGATGTTACTAGCTCGGTCGGGGAGCTGTTTTTT. Its translation: CASSDVTSSVGELFF.

The chain links TRBV5-1 to TRBJ2-5, with a weak D call TRBD1 (6 bases). Per the germline V gene, CDR1 is SGHRS and CDR2 is YFSETQ. Trimming cost V 0 bases and J 1 base, with 19 bases left between them. The CDR3 totals 18 residues. The CDR3 sequence is CASSLAPGVRQFQETQYF. As DNA, the CDR3 is TGCGCCAGCAGCTTGGCCCCAGGGGTCAGACAATTCCAAGAGACCCAGTACTTC.

The rearrangement uses TRBV4-1 and TRBJ2-3; TRBD1 matches 7 bases. CDR3 length equals 15 residues. V trimming: 4 bases; J trimming: 6 bases; junction bases outside the gene matches: 10. CDR1 is MGHRA and CDR2 is YSYEKL in the germline V gene. CDR3 DNA sequence: TGCGCCAGCAGCCCTACCGGACAGGAGATCGATACGCAGTATTTT. Translating gives CASSPTGQEIDTQYF.

This rearrangement joins TRBV30 to TRBJ2-1, with TRBD2 identical over 9 bases. Trimming took 5 bases from V and 6 from J; bases not matched to a gene: 11. The germline V gene has CDR1 GTSNPN and CDR2 SVGIG (reference sequence). There are 15 residues in the CDR3. The CDR3 loop is CAWCSYGTSFNEQFF. For the CDR3, the DNA is TGTGCCTGGTGTAGTTACGGGACTAGCTTCAATGAGCAGTTCTTC.

This sequence joins TRBV18 and TRBJ1-2; D unclear. This CDR3 is 15 amino acids long. Germline V gene sequence: CDR1 KGHSH, CDR2 LQKENI. Trimming stripped 3 bases from V and 4 bases from J, with 15 bases between. The CDR3 protein is CASSPYHGESYGYTF. The CDR3, as DNA: TGTGCCAGCTCACCTTATCACGGGGAAAGCTATGGCTACACCTTC.

The J gene is TRBJ1-2, the V gene TRBV28; 7 bases fit TRBD1. The CDR3 has 14 residues. Trimming took 9 bases from V and 4 from J; bases not matched to a gene: 11. The germline CDR1 and CDR2 sequences are MDHEN and SYDVKM. CDR3 nucleotide sequence: TGTGCCAGTTATATAACGGGACAGCTCTATGGCTACACCTTC. Translated: CASYITGQLYGYTF.

V and J are TRBV5-5 and TRBJ2-5, with D tentatively TRBD1 (5 bases). With 3 bases removed from V and 2 bases from J, the gap between germline ends came to 17 bases. Germline V CDR1 and CDR2: SGHKS, YYEKEE (reference sequence). CDR3 size: 16 residues. The CDR3 nucleotides are TGTGCCAGCAGCTACCCGACTCGACAGTCGCAAGAGACCCAGTACTTC. It specifies CASSYPTRQSQETQYF.

V is TRBV7-2 and J is TRBJ2-7; TRBD2 aligns across 10 bases. V lost 3 bases, J lost 5 bases, and 7 bases stayed unmatched. The CDR3 has 15 amino acids. Germline V gene data show CDR1 as SGHTA and CDR2 as FQGNSA. CDR3 bases: TGTGCCAGCAGCTTGAGCGGGAGGGCCTTGGACGAGCAGTACTTC. It is translated as CASSLSGRALDEQYF.

The rearrangement links TRBV7-2 to TRBJ2-1; the match to TRBD2 covers 9 bases. The J segment lost 0 bases and the V segment lost 4 bases, leaving 7 bases of the junction unmatched. CDR3 length equals 17 residues. CDR1 is SGHTA and CDR2 is FQGNSA in the germline V gene. This CDR3 is CASSSRGSGSSYNEQFF. The CDR3 DNA reads TGTGCCAGCAGCTCCCGGGGTAGCGGGAGCTCCTACAATGAGCAGTTCTTC.

The gene calls are TRBV7-9 and TRBJ2-7, with TRBD1 identical over 9 bases. The CDR3 covers 12 residues. The V gene's germline CDR1 is SEHNR and CDR2 FQNEAQ (reference sequence). V lost 10 bases and J lost 3; bases outside the gene matches: 4. CDR3 in DNA: TGTGCCACCGGGACAGGGTTCTACGAGCAGTACTTC. This gives the protein CATGTGFYEQYF.

The V and J genes are TRBV18 and TRBJ2-7; 7 nucleotides agree with TRBD1. Germline V gene data show CDR1 as KGHSH and CDR2 as LQKENI. The CDR3 runs to 15 residues. Unmatched junction bases numbered 6, after V lost 1 base and J lost 3 bases. The CDR3 is CASSPRQGTDYEQYF. In DNA form, the CDR3 reads TGTGCCAGCTCACCACGACAGGGAACTGACTACGAGCAGTACTTC.

In its sample, this clone was seen a few times. The gene calls are TRBV6-1 and TRBJ2-7; TRBD1 is a possible D gene (6 bases). Looked up from germline, CDR1 is MNHNS and CDR2 is SASEGT. The CDR3 consists of 13 residues. The ends were cut back, 8 bases at V and 0 bases at J, with 11 bases in the middle. For the CDR3, the DNA is TGTGCCAGCGCCCACAGGGCCTCCTACGAGCAGTACTTC. It translates to CASAHRASYEQYF.